This T cell receptor beta chain was sequenced during a study of CD8 T cells in ankylosing spondylitis. Regarding the study as a whole: From matched ankylosing spondylitis synovial fluid, disease-linked clones were reportedly recovered at significantly enriched levels. Both synovial fluid and blood in reactive arthritis had previously been reported to carry some motif variants. There was a TCR beta motif, made of several highly homologous variants, that appeared characteristic of ankylosing spondylitis blood.

The CDR3 totals 17 residues. Only one count was recorded for this clonotype. Its antigen remains unknown. A junction boundary mismatches the germline segment, possibly from a read error. Each TCR beta library was made by quantitative 5'-RACE that incorporated molecular barcodes. In TCRdb, the 5' RACE reads were re-called with MiXCR into one record per CDR3 protein. This sample has roughly 25,000 distinct CDR3 sequences, with 17% found just once. The chain joins TRBV12-3 or TRBV12-4 to TRBJ2-6; possibly TRBD1 for D (5 bases). The sample comprised blood. This TCR came from a male donor with ankylosing spondylitis or in good health (not recorded which). The CDR3 loop reads CASSSPLLQGSGANVPF. CDR3 nucleotide sequence: TGTGCCAGCAGTTCCCCCCTTCTTCAGGGTTCTGGGGCCAACGTCCCTTTC.